Reported below is one T cell receptor (beta chain). Its antigen is still unknown. The sample is drawn from a study of cytomegalovirus exposure and HLA in healthy donors. Study-wide results and limits: The listing of roughly 160 TCR beta chains classed them as cytomegalovirus-associated. A link between a missense DCLRE1C variant and TCR beta V- and J-gene trimming emerged from a later analysis. For most TCR sequences rarity was the rule, although some public TCRs occurred in many donors.

Primers for the PCR totalled 60 Vbeta and 13 Jbeta. The method was immunoSEQ multiplex PCR; TCRdb's version includes in-frame clones alone and lacks a portion of them. The sample yields about 110,000 clones, about 68% seen once. Healthy donors of bone marrow made up the group. Unmatched junction bases numbered 6, after V lost 7 bases and J lost 2 bases. This CDR3 contains 14 residues. Per the germline V gene, CDR1 is SNHLY and CDR2 is FYNNEI. The chain combines TRBV2 with TRBJ2-5; TRBD1 aligns across 8 bases. Material: PBMCs. This clonotype originated in a man younger than 45 in good health and CMV-seropositive. CDR3 in amino acids: CASNPQGAQETQYF. CDR3 DNA sequence: TGTGCCAGCAACCCTCAGGGGGCTCAAGAGACCCAGTACTTC.